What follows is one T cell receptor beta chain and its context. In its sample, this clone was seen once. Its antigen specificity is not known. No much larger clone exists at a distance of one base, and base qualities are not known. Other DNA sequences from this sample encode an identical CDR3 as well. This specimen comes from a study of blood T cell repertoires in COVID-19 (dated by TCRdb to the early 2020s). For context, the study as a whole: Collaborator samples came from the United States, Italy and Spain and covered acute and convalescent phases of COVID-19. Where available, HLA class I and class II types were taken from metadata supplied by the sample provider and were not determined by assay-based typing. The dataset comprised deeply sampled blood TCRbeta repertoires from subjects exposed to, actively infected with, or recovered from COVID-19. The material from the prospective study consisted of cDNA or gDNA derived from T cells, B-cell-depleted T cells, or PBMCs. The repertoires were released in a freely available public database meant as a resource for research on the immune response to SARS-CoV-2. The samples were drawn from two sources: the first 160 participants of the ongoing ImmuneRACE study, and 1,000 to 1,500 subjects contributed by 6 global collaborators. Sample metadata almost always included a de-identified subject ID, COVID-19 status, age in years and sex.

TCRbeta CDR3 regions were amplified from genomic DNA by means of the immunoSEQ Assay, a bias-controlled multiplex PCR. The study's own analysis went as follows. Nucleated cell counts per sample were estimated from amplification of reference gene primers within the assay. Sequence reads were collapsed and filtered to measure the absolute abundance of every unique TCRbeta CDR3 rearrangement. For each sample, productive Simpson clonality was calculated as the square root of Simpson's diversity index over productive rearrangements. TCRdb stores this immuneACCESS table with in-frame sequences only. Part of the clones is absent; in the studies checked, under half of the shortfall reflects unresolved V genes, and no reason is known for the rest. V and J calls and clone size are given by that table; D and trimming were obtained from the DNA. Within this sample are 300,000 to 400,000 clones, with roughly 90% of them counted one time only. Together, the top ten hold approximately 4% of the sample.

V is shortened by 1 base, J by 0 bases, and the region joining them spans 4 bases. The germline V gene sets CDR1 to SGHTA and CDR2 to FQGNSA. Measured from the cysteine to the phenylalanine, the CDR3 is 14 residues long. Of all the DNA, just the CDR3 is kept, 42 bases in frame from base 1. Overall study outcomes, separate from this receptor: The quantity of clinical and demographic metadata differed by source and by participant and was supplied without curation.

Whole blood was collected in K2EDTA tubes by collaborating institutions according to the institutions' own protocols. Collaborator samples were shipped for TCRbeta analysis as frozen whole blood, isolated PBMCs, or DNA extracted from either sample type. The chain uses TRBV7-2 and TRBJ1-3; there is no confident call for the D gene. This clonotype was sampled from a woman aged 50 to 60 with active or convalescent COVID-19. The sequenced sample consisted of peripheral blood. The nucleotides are TGTGCCAGCAGCTTAGGAGGCTCTGGAAACACCATATATTTT. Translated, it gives CASSLGGSGNTIYF.